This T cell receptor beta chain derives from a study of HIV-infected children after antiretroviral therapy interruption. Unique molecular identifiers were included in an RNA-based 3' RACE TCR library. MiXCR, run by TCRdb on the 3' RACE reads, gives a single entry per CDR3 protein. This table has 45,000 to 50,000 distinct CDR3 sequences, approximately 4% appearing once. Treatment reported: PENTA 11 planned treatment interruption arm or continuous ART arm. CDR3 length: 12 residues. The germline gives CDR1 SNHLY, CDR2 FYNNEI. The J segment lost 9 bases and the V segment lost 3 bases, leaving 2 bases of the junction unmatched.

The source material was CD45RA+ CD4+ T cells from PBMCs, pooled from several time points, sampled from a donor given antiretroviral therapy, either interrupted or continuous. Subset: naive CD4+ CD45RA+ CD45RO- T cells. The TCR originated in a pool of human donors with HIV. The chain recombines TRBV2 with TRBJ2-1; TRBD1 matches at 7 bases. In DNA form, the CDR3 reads TGTGCCAGCAGTGATACAGGGGTTGAGCAGTTCTTC. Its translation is CASSDTGVEQFF. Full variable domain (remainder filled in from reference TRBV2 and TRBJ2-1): EPEVTQTPSHQVTQMGQEVILRCVPISNHLYFYWYRQILGQKVEFLVSFYNNEISEKSEIFDDQFSVERPDGSNFTLKIRSTKLEDSAMYFCASSDTGVEQFFGPGTRLTVL.